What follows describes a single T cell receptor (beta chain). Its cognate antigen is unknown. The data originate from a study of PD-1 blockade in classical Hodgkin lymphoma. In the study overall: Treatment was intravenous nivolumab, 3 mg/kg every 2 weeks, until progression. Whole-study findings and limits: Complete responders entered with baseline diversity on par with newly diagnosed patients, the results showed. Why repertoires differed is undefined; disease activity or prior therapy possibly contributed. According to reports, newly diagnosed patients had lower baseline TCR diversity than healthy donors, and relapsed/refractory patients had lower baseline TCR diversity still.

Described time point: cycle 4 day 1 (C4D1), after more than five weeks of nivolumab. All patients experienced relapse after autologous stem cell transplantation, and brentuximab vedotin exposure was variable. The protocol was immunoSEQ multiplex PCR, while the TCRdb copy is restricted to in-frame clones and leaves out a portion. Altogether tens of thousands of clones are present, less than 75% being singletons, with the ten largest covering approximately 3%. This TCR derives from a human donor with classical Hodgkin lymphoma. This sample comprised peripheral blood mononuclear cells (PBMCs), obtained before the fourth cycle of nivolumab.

The DNA of the CDR3 is TGTGCCAGCTCTGGGGCTCAGGGGGAAAAACTGTTTTTT. This encodes CASSGAQGEKLFF. J is TRBJ1-4 and V is TRBV18; maybe TRBD1 (6 bases). Trimming pared 6 bases from V and 8 bases from J, leaving 13 bases between. Germline CDR1 reads KGHSH; CDR2 reads LQKENI. This CDR3 contains 13 residues.